Below are 10 T cell receptor beta chains sequenced from a single sample in a study of OX40 agonist ivuxolimab in advanced cancers. Here immunoSEQ multiplex PCR was the method, and the copy in TCRdb shows in-frame clones only, minus some. The sample contains 80,000 or so clones, roughly nine tenths of which appear only once. Sequenced here: CD4+ or CD8+ T cells sorted from blood, sampled in a trial of the OX40 agonist ivuxolimab. These receptors came from an adult with an advanced solid tumor such as melanoma, head and neck, liver or kidney cancer.

This chain joins TRBV6-4 and TRBJ2-7; 8 nucleotides match TRBD2. Trimming at V came to 7 bases and at J to 6 bases, leaving 14 bases not matched to a gene. Per germline, CDR1 MRHNA and CDR2 SNTAGT. This CDR3 is built from 15 residues. CDR3 region: CASITSGGRRGEQYF. CDR3 nucleotides: TGTGCCAGCATCACCTCGGGCGGGAGGAGGGGCGAGCAGTACTTC.

The V gene is TRBV6-1, the J gene TRBJ1-3, with a tentative D call TRBD1 (6 bases). V dropped 4 bases and J dropped 8 bases, with 12 bases sitting between them. The CDR3 spans 13 residues. The V gene's germline CDR1 is MNHNS and CDR2 SASEGT. CDR3 sequence: CASSVDRSDTIYF. CDR3 DNA: TGTGCCAGCAGTGTCGACAGGTCGGACACCATATATTTT.

This chain joins TRBV6-1 and TRBJ2-7; a possible D gene is TRBD2 (6 bases). The CDR3 sequence is 14 residues long. Germline V gene data show CDR1 as MNHNS and CDR2 as SASEGT. V was cut by 6 bases and J by 2 bases, with 14 bases left in between. DNA for the CDR3: TGTGCCAGCAGACTTCAGCGGGCCACCTACGAGCAGTACTTC. Translated: CASRLQRATYEQYF.

The chain has TRBV5-1 and TRBJ2-3, with D perhaps matching TRBD1 or TRBD2 (6 bases each). This CDR3 has 15 residues. The germline gives CDR1 SGHRS, CDR2 YFSETQ. V was pared by 2 bases and J by 0 bases, with 10 bases between. This chain's CDR3 is CASSFRGPSTDTQYF. The CDR3 coding sequence is TGCGCCAGCAGCTTTCGGGGGCCAAGCACAGATACGCAGTATTTT.

This sequence joins TRBV29-1 and TRBJ1-2; D unresolved. The germline V and J ends were trimmed by 1 base and 7 bases, with 16 bases remaining between them. This CDR3 spans 14 amino acids. In germline, CDR1 is SQVTM, CDR2 ANQGSEA. The CDR3: CSVEGPRTHGGYTF. The CDR3 bases are TGCAGCGTTGAAGGTCCACGCACCCATGGTGGCTACACCTTC.

The rearrangement links TRBV19 to TRBJ1-2; the match to TRBD1 covers 8 bases. Germline trimming cut 4 bases from V and 2 bases from J; bases unmatched to any gene: 15. The germline CDR1 and CDR2 sequences are LNHDA and SQIVND (reference sequence). The CDR3 totals 18 residues. The CDR3 nucleotides read TGTGCCAGTAGTAGAATCCCCGGGACAGGAGCTTCAAACTATGGCTACACCTTC. As protein: CASSRIPGTGASNYGYTF.

V usage is TRBV2 and J usage is TRBJ2-7; D is perhaps TRBD1 or TRBD2 (5 bases each). The CDR3 is made up of 13 amino acids. The germline V gene has CDR1 SNHLY and CDR2 FYNNEI. The V end was cut by 5 bases, the J end by 1 base, with 9 bases between. CDR3: CASSPGPSYEQYF. The CDR3 nucleotides read TGTGCCAGCAGTCCGGGGCCATCCTACGAGCAGTACTTC.

This clone was detected a few times. The DNA for the CDR3 is TGCGCCAGCAGTGAAGGAGGGAGGAACACCGGGGAGCTGTTTTTT. Translation gives CASSEGGRNTGELFF. The chain employs TRBV10-1 and TRBJ2-2, with D perhaps matching TRBD2 (6 bases). Trimming cost V 3 bases and J 1 base, with 9 bases left between them. Germline V CDR1 and CDR2: WNHNN, SYGVQD (reference sequence). The CDR3 length is 15 residues.

The gene calls are TRBV2 and TRBJ1-2, with D maybe TRBD1 (5 bases). CDR1 is SNHLY and CDR2 is FYNNEI in the germline V gene. The CDR3 has 13 residues. V shed 6 bases and J shed 2 bases, with 10 bases lying between them. In nucleotides, the CDR3 is TGTGCCAGCAGGCGACAGTCAAACTATGGCTACACCTTC. This encodes CASRRQSNYGYTF.

The V gene is TRBV20-1, the J gene TRBJ2-7, with 7 positions matching TRBD1. Germline V gene lookup returns CDR1 DFQATT and CDR2 SNEGSKA (reference sequence). V lost 6 bases to trimming and J lost 4 bases; unmatched junction nucleotides: 3. The CDR3 contains 11 residues. CDR3 DNA sequence: TGCAGTGCGATGACAGGGTACGAGCAGTACTTC. Its protein product is CSAMTGYEQYF.